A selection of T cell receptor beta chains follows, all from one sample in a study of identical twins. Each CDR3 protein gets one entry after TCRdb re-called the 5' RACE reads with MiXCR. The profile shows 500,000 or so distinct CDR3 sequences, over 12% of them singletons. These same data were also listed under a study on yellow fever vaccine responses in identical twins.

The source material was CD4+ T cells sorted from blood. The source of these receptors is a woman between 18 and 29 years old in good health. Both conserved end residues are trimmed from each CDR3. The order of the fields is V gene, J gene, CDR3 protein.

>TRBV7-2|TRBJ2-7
ASSRAGQGIYEQY
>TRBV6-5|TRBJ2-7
ASSSGTVDYEQY
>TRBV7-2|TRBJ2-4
ASSSDIAQY
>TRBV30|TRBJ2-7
AWSASYEQY
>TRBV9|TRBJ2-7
ASSVVTSHEQY
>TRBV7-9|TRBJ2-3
ASSPRGGRSTDTQY
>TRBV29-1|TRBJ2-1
SVDLAGALDNEQF
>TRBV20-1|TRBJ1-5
SAVPRGRGPNQPQH
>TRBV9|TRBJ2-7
ASSPEGAGAYEQY
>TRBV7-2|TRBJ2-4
ASSLRTGGLAKNIQY
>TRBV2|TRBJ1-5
ASSGERTSLLSNQPQH
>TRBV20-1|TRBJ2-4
SVAYRVKNIQY
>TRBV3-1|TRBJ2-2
ASSPGLAPGELF
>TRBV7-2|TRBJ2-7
ASSSDIRGRGQY
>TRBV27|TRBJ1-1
ASSPQYTAEAF
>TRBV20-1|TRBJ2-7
SARFTGLYEQY
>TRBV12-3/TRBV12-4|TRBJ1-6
ASSSGPLGDSPLH
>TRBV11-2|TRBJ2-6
ASSLVPVGPGGANVLT